The TCR beta chain under discussion was sequenced for a study of blood T cell repertoires in COVID-19. Study context: Sample material is recorded as cDNA or gDNA derived from T cells, B-cell-depleted T cells, or PBMCs.

The CDR3 runs to 14 residues. J gave up 8 bases and V 5 bases, and 9 bases lay outside the gene matches. The germline V gene has CDR1 LGHDT and CDR2 YNNKEL (reference sequence). As handled by the study authors: Quantification of nucleated cells was approximated via reference gene primer amplification. Profiled with immunoSEQ multiplex PCR; TCRdb holds only in-frame clones, not every one. V, J and clone size derive from that table, while D and trimming were established from the DNA sequence. The sample includes about 200,000 clones, approximately 86% of them seen just once. This clonotype originated in a man between 40 and 49 years old with acute or convalescent COVID-19. Sequencing was done on a sample of peripheral blood. The V call is TRBV3-1 (or the pseudogene TRBV3-2), the J call TRBJ1-2; 9 bases are shared with TRBD1. As DNA, the CDR3 is TGTGCCAGCAGCTGGACAGGGGAAGGAGGAGGCTACACCTTC. It specifies CASSWTGEGGGYTF.